This TCR beta chain was identified during a study of T cell responses to AZD1222 COVID-19 vaccine. Regarding the study as a whole: Clonal diversity was possibly underestimated, and the donors were mostly white British, with more females.

In the case of this clone: No antigen is known for it.

CDR1 and CDR2 from the germline V gene are LGHDT and YNNKEL (reference sequence). Trimming left V 4 bases short and J 0 bases short, with 8 bases between. The CDR3 loop spans 14 amino acids. Repertoires were generated with immunoSEQ multiplex PCR, while TCRdb's copy carries only in-frame clones and drops some. The repertoire holds 120,000 or so clones, with under 95% as singletons. The receptor was isolated from an adult in good health. This specimen was peripheral blood, taken on day 0 of AZD1222 vaccination. The J gene is TRBJ2-3, the V gene TRBV3-1 (or the pseudogene TRBV3-2); D is perhaps TRBD1 (6 bases). The CDR3 is CASSRDTSTDTQYF. CDR3 in DNA: TGTGCCAGCAGCCGGGACACCAGCACAGATACGCAGTATTTT.